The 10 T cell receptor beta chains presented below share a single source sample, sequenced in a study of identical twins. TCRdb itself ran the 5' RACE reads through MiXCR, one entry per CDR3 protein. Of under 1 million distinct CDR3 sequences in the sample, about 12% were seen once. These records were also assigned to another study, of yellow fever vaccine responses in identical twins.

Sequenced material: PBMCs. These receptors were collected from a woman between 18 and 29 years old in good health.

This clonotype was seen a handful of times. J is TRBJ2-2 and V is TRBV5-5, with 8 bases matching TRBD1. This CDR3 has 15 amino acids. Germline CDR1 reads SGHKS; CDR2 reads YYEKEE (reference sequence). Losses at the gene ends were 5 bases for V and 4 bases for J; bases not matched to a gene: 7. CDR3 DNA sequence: TGTGCCAGCAGAGTCCCCGGGACAGGCACCGGGGAGCTGTTTTTT. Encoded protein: CASRVPGTGTGELFF.

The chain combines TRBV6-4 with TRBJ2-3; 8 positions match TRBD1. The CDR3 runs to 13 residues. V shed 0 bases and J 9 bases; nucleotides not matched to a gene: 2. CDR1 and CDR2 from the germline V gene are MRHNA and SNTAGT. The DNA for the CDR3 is TGTGCCAGCAGTGACTCCTGGACAGGGACGCAGTATTTT. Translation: CASSDSWTGTQYF.

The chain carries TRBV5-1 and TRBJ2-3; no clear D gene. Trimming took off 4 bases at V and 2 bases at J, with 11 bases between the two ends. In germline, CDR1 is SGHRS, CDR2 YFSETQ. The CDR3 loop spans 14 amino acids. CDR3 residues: CASSLPFNTDTQYF. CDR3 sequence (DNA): TGCGCCAGCAGCCTGCCTTTCAACACAGATACGCAGTATTTT.

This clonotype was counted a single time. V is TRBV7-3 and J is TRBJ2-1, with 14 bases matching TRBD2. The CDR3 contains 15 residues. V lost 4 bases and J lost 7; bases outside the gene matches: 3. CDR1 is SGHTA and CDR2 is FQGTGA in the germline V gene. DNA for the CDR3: TGTGCCAGCAGCTGGACTAGCGGGAGGCAGAATGAGCAGTTCTTC. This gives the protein CASSWTSGRQNEQFF.

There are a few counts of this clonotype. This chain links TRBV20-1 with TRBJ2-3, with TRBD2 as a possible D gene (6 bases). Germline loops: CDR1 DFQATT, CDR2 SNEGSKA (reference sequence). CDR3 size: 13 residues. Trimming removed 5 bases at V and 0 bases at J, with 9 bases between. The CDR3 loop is CSAYRGSTDTQYF. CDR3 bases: TGCAGTGCTTACCGGGGGAGCACAGATACGCAGTATTTT.

CDR3 DNA: TGCGCCAGCAGCCAAGTGGGACCCAGGGATACGCAGTATTTT. Its protein product is CASSQVGPRDTQYF. This chain uses TRBV4-1 with TRBJ2-3, with D perhaps TRBD1 or TRBD2 (5 bases each). V lost 1 base, J lost 6 bases, and 11 bases lay in between. The CDR3 totals 14 residues. Germline V gene sequence: CDR1 MGHRA, CDR2 YSYEKL.

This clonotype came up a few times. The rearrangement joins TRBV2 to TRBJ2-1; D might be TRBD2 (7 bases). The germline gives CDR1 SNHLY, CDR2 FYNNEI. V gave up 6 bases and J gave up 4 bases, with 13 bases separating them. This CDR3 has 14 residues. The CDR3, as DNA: TGTGCCAGCAGGGGGGGGACAACTTACAATGAGCAGTTCTTC. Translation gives CASRGGTTYNEQFF.

CDR3 sequence: CASSQLGGDRGYNEQFF. As DNA, the CDR3 is TGTGCCAGCAGCCAACTGGGAGGGGACAGGGGATACAATGAGCAGTTCTTC. V usage is TRBV7-9 and J usage is TRBJ2-1; the match to TRBD1 covers 10 bases. The CDR3 consists of 17 residues. V trimming: 5 bases; J trimming: 4 bases; junction bases outside the gene matches: 11. Per the germline V gene, CDR1 is SEHNR and CDR2 is FQNEAQ (reference sequence).

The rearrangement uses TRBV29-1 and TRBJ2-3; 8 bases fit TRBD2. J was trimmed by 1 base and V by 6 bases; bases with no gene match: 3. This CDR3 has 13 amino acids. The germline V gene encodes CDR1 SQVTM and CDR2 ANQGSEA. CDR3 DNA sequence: TGCAGCGTCCCAGCGGGAGGCACAGATACGCAGTATTTT. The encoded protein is CSVPAGGTDTQYF.

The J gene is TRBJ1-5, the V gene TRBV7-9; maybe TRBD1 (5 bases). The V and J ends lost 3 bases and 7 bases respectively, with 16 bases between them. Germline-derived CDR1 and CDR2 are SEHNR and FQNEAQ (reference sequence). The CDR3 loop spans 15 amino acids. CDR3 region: CASSLGDFSLQPQHF. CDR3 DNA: TGTGCCAGCAGCTTGGGGGATTTCTCATTACAGCCCCAGCATTTT.